The 11 T cell receptor beta chains given below trace back to one sample, sequenced in a study of human thymus T cells. Thymus specimens were resections from corrective heart surgery. Profiling relied on immunoSEQ multiplex PCR, and the TCRdb table lists in-frame clones only, not all of them. Of tens of thousands of clones listed, around 96% are singletons. The sequencing sample was made of thymus tissue. The receptors were gathered from a boy in the first two years of life with a congenital heart defect but otherwise immunologically healthy.

The chain is built from TRBV7-9 and TRBJ2-7; D is ambiguous. The CDR3 totals 13 residues. The V and J ends lost 2 bases and 7 bases respectively, with 12 bases between them. Germline CDR1 and CDR2: SEHNR and FQNEAQ (reference sequence). The CDR3 protein is CASSLYLVGEQYF. CDR3 nucleotides: TGTGCCAGCAGCTTATATCTGGTAGGGGAGCAGTACTTC.

This chain connects TRBV4-1 to TRBJ1-2, with TRBD1 matching 7 bases. The germline gives CDR1 MGHRA, CDR2 YSYEKL. V dropped 1 base and J dropped 1; count of bases not matched to a gene: 6. The CDR3 is made up of 16 amino acids. CDR3 sequence: CASSQGPGQFNYGYTF. The CDR3 DNA follows: TGCGCCAGCAGCCAAGGCCCGGGACAGTTTAACTATGGCTACACCTTC.

The CDR3, as DNA: TGCGCCAGCAGCCAAGATACCGAAAGTAATGAGCAGTTCTTC. It yields the protein CASSQDTESNEQFF. The chain joins TRBV4-3 to TRBJ2-1; D call uncertain. Germline lookup yields CDR1 LGHNA and CDR2 YSLEER. CDR3 size: 14 residues. Trimming left V 0 bases short and J 7 bases short, with 10 bases between.

In DNA, the CDR3 is TGTGCCAGCAGCCGATCCACTCGAGGGGTCTACGAGCAGTACTTC. Amino acid sequence: CASSRSTRGVYEQYF. The rearrangement joins TRBV6-6 to TRBJ2-7; possibly TRBD1 or TRBD2 for D (5 bases each). This CDR3 comprises 15 residues. The germline V gene has CDR1 MNHNY and CDR2 SVGAGI (reference sequence). Trimming cost V 6 bases and J 3 bases, with 18 bases left between them.

V is TRBV10-3 and J is TRBJ2-2, with TRBD2 matching 14 bases. The CDR3 length is 15 residues. V lost 7 bases to trimming and J lost 4 bases; unmatched junction nucleotides: 2. Germline lookup yields CDR1 ENHRY and CDR2 SYGVKD. CDR3 in amino acids: CAITGTSGSTGELFF. CDR3 sequence (DNA): TGTGCCATCACTGGGACTAGCGGGAGCACCGGGGAGCTGTTTTTT.

The gene calls are TRBV6-1 and TRBJ1-2; D not certain. The CDR3 is 11 amino acids. Germline CDR1 and CDR2: MNHNS and SASEGT. V was clipped by 3 bases and J by 8 bases, with 7 bases between them. The CDR3 DNA follows: TGTGCCAGCAGTGATTTAGGGGGCTACACCTTC. Residues: CASSDLGGYTF.

The count of this clone is one. The rearrangement links TRBV7-6 to TRBJ1-6; no reliable D call. V was shortened by 2 bases and J by 5 bases, with 10 bases between the two germline ends. The germline gives CDR1 SGHVS, CDR2 FNYEAQ. The CDR3 spans 15 residues. The CDR3 region has the DNA TGTGCCAGCAGCTTATTCCCCCGTGATAATTCACCCCTCCACTTT. Amino acids: CASSLFPRDNSPLHF.

The CDR3 loop is CASSPTPLSSYEQYF. The CDR3 DNA reads as TGTGCCAGCAGTCCCACCCCCCTTAGCTCCTACGAGCAGTACTTC. The chain is built from TRBV6-5 and TRBJ2-7; D call uncertain. V lost 5 bases, J lost 0 bases, and 14 bases lay in between. Germline V CDR1 and CDR2: MNHEY, SVGAGI. This CDR3 has 15 amino acids.

This chain connects TRBV2 to TRBJ2-1, with a possible D match to TRBD2 (7 bases). The V and J ends lost 7 bases and 10 bases respectively, with 26 bases between them. The CDR3 is made up of 16 amino acids. Per the germline V gene, CDR1 is SNHLY and CDR2 is FYNNEI. The CDR3 protein is CASNNARGRHGSEQFF. The DNA for the CDR3 is TGTGCCAGCAACAACGCGCGGGGGCGCCATGGGTCGGAGCAGTTCTTC. Variable domain in full (rest from reference TRBV2 and TRBJ2-1): EPEVTQTPSHQVTQMGQEVILRCVPISNHLYFYWYRQILGQKVEFLVSFYNNEISEKSEIFDDQFSVERPDGSNFTLKIRSTKLEDSAMYFCASNNARGRHGSEQFFGPGTRLTVL.

The chain couples TRBV27 to TRBJ2-7; 12 bases agree with TRBD2. CDR3 length: 14 amino acids. J was trimmed by 5 bases and V by 9 bases; bases with no gene match: 8. Germline V gene data show CDR1 as MNHEY and CDR2 as SMNVEV (reference sequence). The CDR3 region is CASLPSGRENEQYF. Written as DNA, the CDR3 is TGTGCCAGTCTCCCTAGCGGGAGGGAGAACGAGCAGTACTTC.

The chain uses TRBV18 and TRBJ1-1, with no clear D. Germline CDR1 reads KGHSH; CDR2 reads LQKENI. V was clipped by 5 bases and J by 2 bases, with 9 bases between them. The CDR3 extends over 13 amino acids. The CDR3 DNA reads as TGTGCCAGCTCATCAAACTTAAACACTGAAGCTTTCTTT. Amino acid sequence: CASSSNLNTEAFF.